This TCR beta chain was identified in a study of cytomegalovirus exposure and HLA in healthy donors. Libraries were prepared by immunoSEQ multiplex PCR; TCRdb keeps only in-frame clonotypes and omits some of them. The table lists around 120,000 clones, more than 75% of them singletons. The CDR3 totals 13 residues. V trimming: 3 bases; J trimming: 5 bases; junction bases outside the gene matches: 1. Germline CDR1 and CDR2: LNHDA and SQIVND (reference sequence). V usage is TRBV19 and J usage is TRBJ1-5, with 7 bases that match TRBD1. The TCR originated in a man between 18 and 35 years old in good health and CMV-seronegative. The source material was PBMCs. The CDR3: CASSIDRDQPQHF. CDR3 nucleotides: TGTGCCAGTAGTATCGACAGGGATCAGCCCCAGCATTTT.